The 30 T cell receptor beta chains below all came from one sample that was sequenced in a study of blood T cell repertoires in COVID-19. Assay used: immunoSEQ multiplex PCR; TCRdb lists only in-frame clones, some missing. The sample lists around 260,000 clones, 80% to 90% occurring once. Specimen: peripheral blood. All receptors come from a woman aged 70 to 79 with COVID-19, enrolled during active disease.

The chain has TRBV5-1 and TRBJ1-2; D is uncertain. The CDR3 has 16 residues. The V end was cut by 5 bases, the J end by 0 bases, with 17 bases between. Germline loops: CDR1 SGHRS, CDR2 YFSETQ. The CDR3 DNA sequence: TGCGCCAGCAGTCAGGAGGTGGGATCGGCTAACTATGGCTACACCTTC. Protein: CASSQEVGSANYGYTF.

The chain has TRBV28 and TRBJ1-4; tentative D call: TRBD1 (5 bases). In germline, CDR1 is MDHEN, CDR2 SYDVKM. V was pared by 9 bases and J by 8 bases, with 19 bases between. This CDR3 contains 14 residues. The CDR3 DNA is TGTGCCAGTAAATCGACAGCCTCGGGCGAAAAACTGTTTTTT. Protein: CASKSTASGEKLFF.

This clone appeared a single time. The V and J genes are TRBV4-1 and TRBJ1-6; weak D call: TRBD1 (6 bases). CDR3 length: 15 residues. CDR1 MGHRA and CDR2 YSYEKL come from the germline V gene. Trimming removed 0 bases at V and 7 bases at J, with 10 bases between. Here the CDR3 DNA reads TGCGCCAGCAGCCAAGATGGACAGTTAAATTCACCCCTCCACTTT. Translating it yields CASSQDGQLNSPLHF.

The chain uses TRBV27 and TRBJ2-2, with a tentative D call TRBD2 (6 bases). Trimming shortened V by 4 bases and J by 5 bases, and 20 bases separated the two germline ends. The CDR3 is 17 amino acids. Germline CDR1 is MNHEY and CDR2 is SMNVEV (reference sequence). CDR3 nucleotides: TGTGCCAGCAGTTACCTATCGGGGGATTTTCTGACCGGGGAGCTGTTTTTT. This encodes CASSYLSGDFLTGELFF.

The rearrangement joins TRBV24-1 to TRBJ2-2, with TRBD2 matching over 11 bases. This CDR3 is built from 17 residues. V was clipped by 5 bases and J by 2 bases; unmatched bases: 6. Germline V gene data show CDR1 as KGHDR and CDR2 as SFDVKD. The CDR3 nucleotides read TGTGCCACCAGTGTGGCTAGCGGGAGGAAAAACACCGGGGAGCTGTTTTTT. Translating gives CATSVASGRKNTGELFF.

The CDR3 here is CASSLGEMGELFF. The CDR3 DNA is TGTGCCAGCAGCTTGGGCGAAATGGGGGAGCTGTTTTTT. The J gene is TRBJ2-2, the V gene TRBV5-6; D call uncertain. Germline lookup yields CDR1 SGHDT and CDR2 YYEEEE. The V and J ends lost 0 bases and 8 bases respectively, with 8 bases between them. This CDR3 has 13 residues.

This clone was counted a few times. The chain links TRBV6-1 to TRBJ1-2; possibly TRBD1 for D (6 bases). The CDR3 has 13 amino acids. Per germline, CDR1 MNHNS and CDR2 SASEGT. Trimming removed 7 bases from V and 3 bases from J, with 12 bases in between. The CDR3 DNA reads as TGTGCCAGCACGGGGGGGGCTTACTATGGCTACACCTTC. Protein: CASTGGAYYGYTF.

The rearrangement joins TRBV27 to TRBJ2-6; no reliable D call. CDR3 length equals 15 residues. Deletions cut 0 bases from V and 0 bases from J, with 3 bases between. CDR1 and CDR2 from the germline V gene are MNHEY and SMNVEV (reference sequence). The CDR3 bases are TGTGCCAGCAGTTTATCGGCCTCTGGGGCCAACGTCCTGACTTTC. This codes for CASSLSASGANVLTF.

CDR3 amino acids: CSVSPYKQGNYGYTF. CDR3 DNA sequence: TGCAGCGTGTCACCCTATAAACAGGGGAACTATGGCTACACCTTC. The chain links TRBV29-1 to TRBJ1-2; TRBD1 matches 7 bases. In germline, CDR1 is SQVTM, CDR2 ANQGSEA. Losses at the gene ends were 6 bases for V and 2 bases for J; bases not matched to a gene: 12. This CDR3 spans 15 amino acids.

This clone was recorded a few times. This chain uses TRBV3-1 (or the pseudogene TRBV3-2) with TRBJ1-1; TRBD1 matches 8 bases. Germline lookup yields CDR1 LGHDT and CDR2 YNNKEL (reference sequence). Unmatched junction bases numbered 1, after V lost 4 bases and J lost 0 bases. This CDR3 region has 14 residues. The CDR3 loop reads CASSRQGMNTEAFF. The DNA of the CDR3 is TGTGCCAGCAGCCGACAGGGGATGAACACTGAAGCTTTCTTT.

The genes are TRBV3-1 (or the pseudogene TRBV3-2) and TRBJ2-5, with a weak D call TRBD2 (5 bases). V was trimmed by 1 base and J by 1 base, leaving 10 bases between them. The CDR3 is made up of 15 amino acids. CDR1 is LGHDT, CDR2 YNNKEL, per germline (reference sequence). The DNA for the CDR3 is TGTGCCAGCAGCCAAGGGTTAGCGACCCAAGAGACCCAGTACTTC. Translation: CASSQGLATQETQYF.

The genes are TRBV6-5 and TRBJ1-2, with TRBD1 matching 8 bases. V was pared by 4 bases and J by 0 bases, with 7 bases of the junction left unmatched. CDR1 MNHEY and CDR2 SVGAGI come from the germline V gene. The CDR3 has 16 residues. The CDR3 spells CASSSLGTGSNYGYTF. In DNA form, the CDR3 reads TGTGCCAGCAGTTCCCTCGGGACAGGTTCTAACTATGGCTACACCTTC.

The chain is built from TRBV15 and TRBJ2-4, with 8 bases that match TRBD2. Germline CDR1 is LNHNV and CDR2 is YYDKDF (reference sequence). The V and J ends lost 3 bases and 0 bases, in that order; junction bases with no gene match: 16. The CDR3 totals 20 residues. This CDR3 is CATSRDGSSGSMRAKNIQYF. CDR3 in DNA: TGTGCCACCAGCAGGGATGGGTCGAGCGGGAGTATGAGAGCCAAAAACATTCAGTACTTC. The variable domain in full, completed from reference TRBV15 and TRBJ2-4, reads DAMVIQNPRYQVTQFGKPVTLSCSQTLNHNVMYWYQQKSSQAPKLLFHYYDKDFNNEADTPDNFQSRRPNTSFCFLDIRSPGLGDTAMYLCATSRDGSSGSMRAKNIQYFGAGTRLSVL.

The CDR3 spells CAISESKRGTYEQYF. As DNA, the CDR3 is TGTGCCATCAGTGAGTCGAAGCGCGGGACCTACGAGCAGTACTTC. The chain carries TRBV10-3 and TRBJ2-7; D is perhaps TRBD2 (6 bases). Germline CDR1 ENHRY, CDR2 SYGVKD. This CDR3 comprises 15 residues. The ends were cut back, 0 bases at V and 2 bases at J, with 11 bases in the middle.

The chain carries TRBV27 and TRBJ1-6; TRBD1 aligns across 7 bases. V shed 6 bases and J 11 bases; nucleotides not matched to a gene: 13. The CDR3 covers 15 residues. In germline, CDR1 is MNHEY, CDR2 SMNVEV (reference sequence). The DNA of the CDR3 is TGTGCCAGCAGCCGGGACAGCGCCCGCTATCCACCCCTCCACTTT. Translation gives CASSRDSARYPPLHF.

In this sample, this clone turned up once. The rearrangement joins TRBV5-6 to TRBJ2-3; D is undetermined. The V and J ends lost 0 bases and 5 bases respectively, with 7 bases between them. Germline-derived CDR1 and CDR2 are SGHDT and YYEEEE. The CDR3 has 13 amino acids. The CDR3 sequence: CASSLGLGDTQYF. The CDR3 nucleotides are TGTGCCAGCAGCTTGGGTCTAGGAGATACGCAGTATTTT.

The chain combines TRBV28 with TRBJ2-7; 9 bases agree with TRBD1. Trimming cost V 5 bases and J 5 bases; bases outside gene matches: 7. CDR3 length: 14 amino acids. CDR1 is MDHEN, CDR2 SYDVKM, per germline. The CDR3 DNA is TGTGCCAGCAGTAAACAGGGGGCGGGCCACGAGCAGTACTTC. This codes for CASSKQGAGHEQYF.

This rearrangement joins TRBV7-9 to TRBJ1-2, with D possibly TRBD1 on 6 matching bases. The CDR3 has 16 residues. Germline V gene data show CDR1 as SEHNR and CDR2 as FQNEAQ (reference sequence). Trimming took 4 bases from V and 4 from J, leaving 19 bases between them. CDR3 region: CASSSGQWGEGYGYTF. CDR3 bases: TGTGCCAGCAGCTCAGGACAGTGGGGAGAGGGCTATGGCTACACCTTC.

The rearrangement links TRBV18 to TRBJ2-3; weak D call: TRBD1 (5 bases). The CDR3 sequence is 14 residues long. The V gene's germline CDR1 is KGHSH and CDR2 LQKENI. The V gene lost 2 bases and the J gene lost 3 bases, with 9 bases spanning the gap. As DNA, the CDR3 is TGTGCCAGCTCACCATCGGCAGGGACAGATACGCAGTATTTT. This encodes CASSPSAGTDTQYF.

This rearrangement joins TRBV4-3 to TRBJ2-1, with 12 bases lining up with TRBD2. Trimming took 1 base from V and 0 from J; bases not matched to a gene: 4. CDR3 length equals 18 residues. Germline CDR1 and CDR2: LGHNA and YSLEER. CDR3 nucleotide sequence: TGCGCCAGCAGCCAAGCGACTAGCGGGAGAATCTCCTACAATGAGCAGTTCTTC. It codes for CASSQATSGRISYNEQFF.

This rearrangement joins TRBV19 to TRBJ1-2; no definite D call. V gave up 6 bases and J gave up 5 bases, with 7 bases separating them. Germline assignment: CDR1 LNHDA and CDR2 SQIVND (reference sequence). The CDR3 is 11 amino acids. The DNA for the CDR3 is TGTGCCAGTAGGGAGTTTTATGGCTACACCTTC. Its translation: CASREFYGYTF.

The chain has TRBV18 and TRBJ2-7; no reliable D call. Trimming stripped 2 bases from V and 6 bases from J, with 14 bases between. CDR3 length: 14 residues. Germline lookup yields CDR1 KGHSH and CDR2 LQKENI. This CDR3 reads CASSPMADPSEQYF. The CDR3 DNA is TGTGCCAGCTCACCAATGGCAGATCCCTCCGAGCAGTACTTC.

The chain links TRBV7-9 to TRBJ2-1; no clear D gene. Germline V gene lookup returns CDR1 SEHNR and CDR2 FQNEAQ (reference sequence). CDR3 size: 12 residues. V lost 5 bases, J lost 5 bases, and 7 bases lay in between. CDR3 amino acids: CASSTRNNEQFF. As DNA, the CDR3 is TGTGCCAGCAGCACCAGAAACAATGAGCAGTTCTTC.

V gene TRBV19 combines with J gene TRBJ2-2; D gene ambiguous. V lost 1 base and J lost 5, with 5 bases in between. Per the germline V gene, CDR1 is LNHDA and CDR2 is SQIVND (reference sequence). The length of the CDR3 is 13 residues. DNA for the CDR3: TGTGCCAGTAGTATAGTCGGGACCGGGGAGCTGTTTTTT. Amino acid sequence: CASSIVGTGELFF.

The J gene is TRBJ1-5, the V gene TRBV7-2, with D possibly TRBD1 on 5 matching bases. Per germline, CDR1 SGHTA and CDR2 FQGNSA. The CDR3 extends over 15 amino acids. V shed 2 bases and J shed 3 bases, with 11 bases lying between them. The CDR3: CASSLRGGHNQPQHF. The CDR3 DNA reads TGTGCCAGCAGCTTACGGGGGGGTCACAATCAGCCCCAGCATTTT.

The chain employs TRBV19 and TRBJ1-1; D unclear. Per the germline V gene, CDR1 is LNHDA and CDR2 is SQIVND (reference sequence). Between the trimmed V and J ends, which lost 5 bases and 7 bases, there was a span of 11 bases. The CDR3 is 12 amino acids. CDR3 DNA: TGTGCCAGTAGTGTAACTGCTGTTGAAGCTTTCTTT. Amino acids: CASSVTAVEAFF.

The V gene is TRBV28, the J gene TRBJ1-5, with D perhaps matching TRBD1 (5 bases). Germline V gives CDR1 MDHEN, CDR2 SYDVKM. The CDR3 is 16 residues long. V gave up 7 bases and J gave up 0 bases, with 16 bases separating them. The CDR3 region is CASTRGGGNSNQPQHF. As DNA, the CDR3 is TGTGCCAGCACCCGAGGTGGGGGGAATAGCAATCAGCCCCAGCATTTT.

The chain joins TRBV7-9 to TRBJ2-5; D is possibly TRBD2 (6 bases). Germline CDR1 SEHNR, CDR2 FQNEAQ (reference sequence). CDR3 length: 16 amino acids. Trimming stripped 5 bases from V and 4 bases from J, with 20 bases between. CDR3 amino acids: CASSAIAHGGPETQYF. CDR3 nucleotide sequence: TGTGCCAGCAGCGCAATCGCTCACGGGGGTCCAGAGACCCAGTACTTC.

DNA of the CDR3: TGTGCCACCAGCCCGACAGGGTGGGGAGGCTACACCTTC. It codes for CATSPTGWGGYTF. The genes are TRBV15 and TRBJ1-2, with 7 bases identical to TRBD1. V trimming: 5 bases; J trimming: 8 bases; junction bases outside the gene matches: 8. This CDR3 contains 13 residues. Germline V CDR1 and CDR2: LNHNV, YYDKDF (reference sequence).

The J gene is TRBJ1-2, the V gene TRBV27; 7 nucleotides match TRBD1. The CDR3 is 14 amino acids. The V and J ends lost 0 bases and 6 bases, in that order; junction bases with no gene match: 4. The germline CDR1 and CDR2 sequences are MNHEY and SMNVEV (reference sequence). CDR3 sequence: CASSLSGRGNGYTF. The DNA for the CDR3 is TGTGCCAGCAGTTTATCGGGCAGGGGGAATGGCTACACCTTC.